The entry below gives a single TCR beta chain sequence along with its context. The antigen it binds to is not known. The input lacks base qualities; no much larger clone sits a single base away. Using the deep immunoSEQ assay, multiplex PCR amplified TCR CDR3 regions from genomic DNA. Extracted genomic DNA from each cell subset was spread evenly across all wells of several immunoSEQ 96-well plates, with each plate serving as a replicate. For sorted subsets, each replicate PCR was loaded with approximately 0.2 ug genomic DNA, equivalent to 30,000 or so T cell genomes. Purified libraries were measured with a Qubit 3.0 fluorometer, size-checked on a Bioanalyzer 2100, and measured again with the KAPA Library Quantification kit. Every immunoSEQ 96-well plate was sequenced on a dedicated single-read 150-cycle Illumina NextSeq 550 flow cell. In the paper's pipeline: Because only junctional sequences without quality scores were contained in the immunoSEQ output, filtering matching that applied to full-length reads could not be performed. Sequences were annotated with PyIR, a Python wrapper for IgBLAST v1.9, using IMGT germline references to assign V/J genes and CDR3. Reads were removed for weak V/J assignments (E-value above 1e-6), missing CDR3, stop codons, out-of-frame junctions, or ambiguous translated residues. V3J clonotypes were defined by identical inferred V gene, J gene, and CDR3 amino acid sequence. The percentage overlap between two repertoires was calculated by dividing the number of shared unique clonotypes by the size of the smaller repertoire. Richness of each repertoire was evaluated using RTK rarefaction, the Chao1 estimator, and Recon v2.1 estimates of unobserved clonotypes. OLGA was used to compute generation probabilities for all TCRbeta clonotypes that the gDNA method yielded from a few donors. TCRdb holds this immuneACCESS table with in-frame rearrangements only. Some clones are missing; in checked studies, unresolved V genes explain under half, and the rest has no known cause. V and J calls and clone size are copied from that table; D and trimming were computed from the DNA. Counted in this sample were about 1,500,000 clones; roughly 96% of them appeared once. Of the sample, approximately 1.1% is held by the ten largest clones.

Trimming accounts for 4 bases at V and 4 bases at J, while the number of junction bases matched to no gene is 7. Per the germline V gene, SGHDT is the CDR1 and YYEEEE is the CDR2. CDR3 length: 16 amino acids, cysteine to phenylalanine. Solely the CDR3 DNA is kept, with 48 bases framed from the first base. The sample originates from a study of shared clonotypes between healthy human individuals (dated by TCRdb to about 2020). For context, the study as a whole: A couple of women and a few men aged 18 to 49 years were included in the cohort. Per donor, three plates each were used for CD4 naive and CD4 memory, two for CD8 naive, and one for CD8 memory. Blood TCR repertoires of roughly five healthy adults were deeply sequenced to estimate repertoire size and the extent of clonotype sharing between individuals. To increase sequencing depth and limit assay-specific biases, different laboratories used diverse techniques to prepare libraries and sequence TCR repertoires. Between about 0.94 and 8.9 billion PBMCs per donor were obtained by leukapheresis.

The donors were healthy, HIV-negative adults with no recently reported acute infections or vaccinations. Only Caucasian adults living in Nashville, Tennessee, USA were represented among the donors. Magnetic negative selection was used to enrich CD4+ T cells, after which naive cells were positively selected on CD45RA and the negative fraction became the memory subset. Blood was collected by leukapheresis, and PBMCs were isolated by Ficoll-Histopaque density gradient centrifugation and then cryopreserved in liquid nitrogen vapor phase. Analytical flow cytometry was used to check the purity and quantity of each magnetically sorted T cell population. Genomic DNA was isolated from every sorted fraction and measured by UV absorbance on a Nanodrop 2000c. Overall results and qualifications from the work: Naive subsets generally had larger estimated clonotype richness than memory subsets. Sampling was limited to blood, and TCR repertoires in tissue likely differ from TCR repertoires in blood. Because the study included a small number of donors, the genetic and exposure-history diversity represented was limited. Higher generation probabilities were observed for clonotypes shared by all four sorted-subset donors than for non-shared clonotypes. When four donors were compared, the shared fraction of clonotypes was around 5% for naive CD4, approximately 3.3% for naive CD8, more than 2% for memory CD4, and around 0.4% for memory CD8. Rarefaction of sorted-subset datasets indicated incomplete sequencing despite the large sequencing depth. Pairwise subsampling led to the expectation that sequencing depth would affect the degree of clonotype sharing among donors.

The TCR was taken from a man between 25 and 39 years old in good health. The chain was built from TRBV5-6 and TRBJ2-1; 11 bases in the middle match TRBD2. The material sequenced was naive CD4+ T cells sorted from blood. This sample's cell subset or site label indicates: CD45RA+ positively selected. The CDR3 protein is CASSRKRTSGYNEQFF. The DNA is TGTGCCAGCAGCCGCAAAAGGACTAGCGGGTACAATGAGCAGTTCTTC.